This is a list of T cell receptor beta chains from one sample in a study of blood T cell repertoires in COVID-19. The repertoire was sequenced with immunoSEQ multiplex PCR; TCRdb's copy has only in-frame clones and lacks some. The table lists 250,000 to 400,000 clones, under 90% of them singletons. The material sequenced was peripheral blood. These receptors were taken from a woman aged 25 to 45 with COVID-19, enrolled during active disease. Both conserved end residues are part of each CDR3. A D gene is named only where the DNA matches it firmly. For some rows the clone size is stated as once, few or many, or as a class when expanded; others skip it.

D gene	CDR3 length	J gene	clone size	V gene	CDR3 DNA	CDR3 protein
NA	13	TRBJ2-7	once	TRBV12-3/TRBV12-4	TGTGCCAGCAGTTTAGGGCTTAGCGGCGAGCAGTACTTC	CASSLGLSGEQYF
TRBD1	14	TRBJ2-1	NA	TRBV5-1	TGCGCCAGCAGCTTGGGACAGGGTTCAAATGAGCAGTTCTTC	CASSLGQGSNEQFF
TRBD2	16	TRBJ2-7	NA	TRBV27	TGTGCCAGCAGTTCCCTCGGACTAGCGGGAACCTACGAGCAGTACTTC	CASSSLGLAGTYEQYF
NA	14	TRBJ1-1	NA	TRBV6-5	TGTGCCAGCAGGGTAGGGGGAGGGATAGCTGAAGCTTTCTTT	CASRVGGGIAEAFF
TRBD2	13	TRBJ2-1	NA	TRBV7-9	TGTGCCAGCAGCTTAGGACTAGCGGGTGAGCAGTTCTTC	CASSLGLAGEQFF
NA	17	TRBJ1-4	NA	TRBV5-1	TGCGCCAGCAGCCCGGACCGGACAGTTCCGGGAAAAGAAAAACTGTTTTTT	CASSPDRTVPGKEKLFF
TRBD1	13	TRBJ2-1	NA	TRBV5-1	TGCGCCAGCAGCTCCGGACAGGGGAATGAGCAGTTCTTC	CASSSGQGNEQFF
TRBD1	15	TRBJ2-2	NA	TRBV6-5	TGTGCCAGCAGACGATGGACAGGGGGCACCGGGGAGCTGTTTTTT	CASRRWTGGTGELFF
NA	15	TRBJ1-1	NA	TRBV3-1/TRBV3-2	TGTGCCAGCAGCCAAGGTACAGGGTTAAACACTGAAGCTTTCTTT	CASSQGTGLNTEAFF
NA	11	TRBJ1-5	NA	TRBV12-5	TGTGCTAGTGGTCCCCTTCAGCCCCAGCATTTT	CASGPLQPQHF
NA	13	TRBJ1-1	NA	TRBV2	TGTGCCAGCAGGACGACAGGGAACACTGAAGCTTTCTTT	CASRTTGNTEAFF
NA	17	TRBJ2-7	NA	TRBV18	TGTGCCAGCTCACCACCGTTGAGGCGGGGCCTCAGTAGCGAGCAGTACTTC	CASSPPLRRGLSSEQYF
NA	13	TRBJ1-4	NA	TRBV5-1	TGCGCCAGCAGCTTGGGAGTCCATGAAAAACTGTTTTTT	CASSLGVHEKLFF
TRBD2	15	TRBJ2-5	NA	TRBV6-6	TGTGCCAGCAGGCATGGGACTAGCGAACAAGAGACCCAGTACTTC	CASRHGTSEQETQYF
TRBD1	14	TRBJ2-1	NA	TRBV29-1	TGCAGCGTCCTCGGACAGGGCGGGCGCAATGAGCAGTTCTTC	CSVLGQGGRNEQFF
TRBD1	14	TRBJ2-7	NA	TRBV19	TGTGCCAGTAGCACCGACAGGGGCCTCTACGAGCAGTACTTC	CASSTDRGLYEQYF
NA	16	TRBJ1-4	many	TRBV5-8	TGTGCCAGCAGCTTGTACGTGGCGGGTTCGGGTGAAAAACTGTTTTTT	CASSLYVAGSGEKLFF
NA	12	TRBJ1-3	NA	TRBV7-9	TGTGCCAGCAGCCTACCCTTGGGGAGAGAATATTTT	CASSLPLGREYF
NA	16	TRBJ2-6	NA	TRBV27	TGTGCCAGCAGTTTTGACAGTGGTCCTGGGGCCAACGTCCTGACTTTC	CASSFDSGPGANVLTF
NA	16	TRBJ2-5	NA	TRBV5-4	TGTGCCAGCGGACCCAACTCCCCAGGGTTAATGGAGACCCAGTACTTC	CASGPNSPGLMETQYF
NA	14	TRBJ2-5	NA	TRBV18	TGTGCCAGCTCACCTAGGATTACAGAAGAGACCCAGTACTTC	CASSPRITEETQYF
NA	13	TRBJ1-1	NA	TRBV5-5	TGTGCCAGCAGCGGCGTAAGGAGAGCTGAAGCTTTCTTT	CASSGVRRAEAFF
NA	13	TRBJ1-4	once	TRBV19	TGTGCCAGTAGCGAAGGCCTACCAACAGGACTGTTTTTT	CASSEGLPTGLFF
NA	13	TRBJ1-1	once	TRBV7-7	TGTGCCAGCAGCGCGACAATGAACACTGAAGCTTTCTTT	CASSATMNTEAFF
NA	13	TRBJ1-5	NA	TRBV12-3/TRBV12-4	TGTGCCAGCACCAGCAGGGATCGTCAGCCCCAGCATTTT	CASTSRDRQPQHF
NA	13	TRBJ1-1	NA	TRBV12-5	TGTGCTAGTGGTTTGGAAGAGGGTACCAGAGCTTTCTTT	CASGLEEGTRAFF
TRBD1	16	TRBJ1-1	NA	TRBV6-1	TGTGCCAGCAGTGAATCCAGGACAGGGGTAAACACTGAAGCTTTCTTT	CASSESRTGVNTEAFF
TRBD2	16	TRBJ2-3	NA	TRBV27	TGTGCCAGCAGTTTATCACTAGCGGGAGGGACAGATACGCAGTATTTT	CASSLSLAGGTDTQYF
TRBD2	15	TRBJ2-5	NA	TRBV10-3	TGTGCCATCAGTGAGTCGCTTTCGGGGGAGGGGACCCAGTACTTC	CAISESLSGEGTQYF
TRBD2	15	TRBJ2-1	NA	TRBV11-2	TGTGCCAGCAGCTTAGCGGGAGGCTCCTACAATGAGCAGTTCTTC	CASSLAGGSYNEQFF
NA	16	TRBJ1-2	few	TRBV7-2	TGTGCCAGCAGCTTAGCTGGGTTGGGCAGGGGATATGGCTACACCTTC	CASSLAGLGRGYGYTF
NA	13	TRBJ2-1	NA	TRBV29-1	TGCAGCGTTGATTCGGGACAAGTCAATGAGCAGTTCTTC	CSVDSGQVNEQFF
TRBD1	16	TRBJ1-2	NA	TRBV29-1	TGCAGCGCACGCTCCGGGACAGGGGCAACTAACTATGGCTACACCTTC	CSARSGTGATNYGYTF
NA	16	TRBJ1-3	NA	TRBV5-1	TGCGCCAGCAGCAACACAGGCCCCAGCTCTGGAAACACCATATATTTT	CASSNTGPSSGNTIYF
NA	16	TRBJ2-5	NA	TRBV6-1	TGTGCCAGCAGTGATGTGGGAGGGACAAAACAAGAGACCCAGTACTTC	CASSDVGGTKQETQYF
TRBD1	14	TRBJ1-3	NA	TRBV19	TGTGCCAGTACCTTGACAGGGGCTGGAAACACCATATATTTT	CASTLTGAGNTIYF
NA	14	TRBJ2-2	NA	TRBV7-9	TGTGCCAGCAGCTTATTGGGGCACACCGGGGAGCTGTTTTTT	CASSLLGHTGELFF
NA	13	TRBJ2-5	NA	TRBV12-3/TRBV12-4	TGTGCCAGCACTGAGCCGGGACTCCGTCCCCAGTACTTC	CASTEPGLRPQYF
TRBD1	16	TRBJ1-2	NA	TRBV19	TGTGCCAGTAACCCAAGGCAAACAGGGGCTAACTATGGCTACACCTTC	CASNPRQTGANYGYTF
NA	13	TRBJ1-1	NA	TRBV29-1	TGCAGCGGGCTCGTAAACATGAACACTGAAGCTTTCTTT	CSGLVNMNTEAFF
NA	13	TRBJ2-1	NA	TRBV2	TGTGCCAGCTCACCGACTTTACCCAATGAGCAGTTCTTC	CASSPTLPNEQFF
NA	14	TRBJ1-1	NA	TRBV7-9	TGTGCCAGCAGCTTAACATCAATGAACACTGAAGCTTTCTTT	CASSLTSMNTEAFF
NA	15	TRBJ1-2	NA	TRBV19	TGTGCCAGTAGTATAGATCATCGAGGGAGAGATGGCTACACCTTC	CASSIDHRGRDGYTF
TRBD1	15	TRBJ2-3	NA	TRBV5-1	TGCGCCAGTGGGGGCACAGGGGGTTTGGCAGATACGCAGTATTTT	CASGGTGGLADTQYF
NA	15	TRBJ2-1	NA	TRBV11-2	TGTGCCAGCAGCTTCATCGGGCGGGTGTACAATGAGCAGTTCTTC	CASSFIGRVYNEQFF
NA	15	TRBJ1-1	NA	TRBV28	TGTGCCAGCAGGACGGGCTACCAGGGGAACACTGAAGCTTTCTTT	CASRTGYQGNTEAFF
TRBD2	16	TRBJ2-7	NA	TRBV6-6	TGTGCCAGCAGTCTCCTGATCACTAGCGATTGCTACGAGCAGTACTTC	CASSLLITSDCYEQYF
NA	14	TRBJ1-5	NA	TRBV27	TGTGCCAGCAGTTTAGCAGGGTTAAAGCAGCCCCAGCATTTT	CASSLAGLKQPQHF
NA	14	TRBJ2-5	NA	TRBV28	TGTGCCAGCAGCTTCTCCTCAGGGCGGGAGACCCAGTACTTC	CASSFSSGRETQYF
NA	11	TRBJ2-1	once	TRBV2	TGTGCCAGCAGTCAACAGCGGGAGCAGTTCTTC	CASSQQREQFF
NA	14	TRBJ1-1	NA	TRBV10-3	TGTGCCATCAGTGACCCTGGCCGGAACACTGAAGCTTTCTTT	CAISDPGRNTEAFF